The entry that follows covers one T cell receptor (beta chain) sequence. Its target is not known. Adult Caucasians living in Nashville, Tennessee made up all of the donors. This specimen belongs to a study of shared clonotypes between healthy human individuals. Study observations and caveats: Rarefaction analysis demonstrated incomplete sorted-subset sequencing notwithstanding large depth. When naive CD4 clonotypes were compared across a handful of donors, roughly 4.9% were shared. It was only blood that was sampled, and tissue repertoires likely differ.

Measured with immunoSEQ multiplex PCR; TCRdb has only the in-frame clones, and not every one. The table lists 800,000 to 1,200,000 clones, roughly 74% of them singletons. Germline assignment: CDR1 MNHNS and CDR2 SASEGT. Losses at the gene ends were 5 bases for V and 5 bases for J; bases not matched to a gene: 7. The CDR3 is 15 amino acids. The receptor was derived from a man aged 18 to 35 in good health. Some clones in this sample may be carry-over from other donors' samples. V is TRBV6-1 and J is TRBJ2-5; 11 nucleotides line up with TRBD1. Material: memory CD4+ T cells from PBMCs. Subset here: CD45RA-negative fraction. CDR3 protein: CASSTGQGASETQYF. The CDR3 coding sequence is TGTGCCAGCAGTACAGGACAGGGGGCTTCGGAGACCCAGTACTTC.